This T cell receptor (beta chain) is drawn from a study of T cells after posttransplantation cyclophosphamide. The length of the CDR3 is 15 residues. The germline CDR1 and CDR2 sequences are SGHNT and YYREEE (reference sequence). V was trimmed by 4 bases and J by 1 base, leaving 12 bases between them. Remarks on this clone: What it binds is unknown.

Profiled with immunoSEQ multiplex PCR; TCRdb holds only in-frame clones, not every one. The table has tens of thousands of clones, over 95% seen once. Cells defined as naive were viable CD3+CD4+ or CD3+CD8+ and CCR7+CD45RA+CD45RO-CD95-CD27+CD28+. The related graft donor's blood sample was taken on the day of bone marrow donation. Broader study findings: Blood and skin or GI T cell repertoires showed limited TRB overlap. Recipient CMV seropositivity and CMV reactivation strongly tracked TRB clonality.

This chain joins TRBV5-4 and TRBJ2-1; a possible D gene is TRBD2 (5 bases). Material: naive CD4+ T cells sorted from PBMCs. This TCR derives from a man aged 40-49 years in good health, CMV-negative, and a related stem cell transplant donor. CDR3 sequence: CASSPSSGSYNEQFF. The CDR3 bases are TGTGCCAGCAGCCCGAGCTCGGGGTCCTACAATGAGCAGTTCTTC.